These 8 T cell receptor beta chains share one sample of origin, sequenced in a study of glioma-infiltrating T cells. TCR alpha and beta CDR3 regions were amplified from RNA using iRepertoire nested multiplex PCR. A single record per CDR3 protein comes from TCRdb applying MiXCR to the multiplex PCR reads. The sample holds 100,000 to 150,000 distinct CDR3 sequences, approximately 25% seen once. The sample taken for sequencing was glioma tissue, nonneoplastic brain tissue, or PBMCs (not recorded which). These receptors were obtained from a human donor with low-grade glioma or glioblastoma, undergoing nonglioma brain surgery, or in good health (not recorded which).

This clonotype is a singleton in its sample. A much bigger clone sits one base away, suggesting this may be a read error. CDR3 in amino acids: CSARQASSYEKYF. Written as DNA, the CDR3 is TGCAGTGCTAGACAGGCCAGCTCCTACGAGAAGTACTTC. The V and J genes are TRBV20-1 and TRBJ2-7; D gene unclear. The CDR3 covers 13 residues. The germline CDR1 and CDR2 sequences are DFQATT and SNEGSKA (reference sequence).

About this clonotype: Since a much larger clone is just one base distant, this may be a read error. V gene TRBV5-1 combines with J gene TRBJ1-3; tentative D call: TRBD1 (6 bases). CDR3 length: 15 amino acids. CDR1 SGHRS and CDR2 YFSETQ come from the germline V gene. CDR3 bases: TGCGCCAGCAGTTTGGACAGCCATCCTGGAAACACCATATATTTT. Residues: CASSLDSHPGNTIYF.

The chain joins TRBV7-2 to TRBJ2-6; D is unresolved. This CDR3 has 17 amino acids. V gave up 11 bases and J gave up 0 bases, with 20 bases separating them. Germline V lookup: CDR1 SGHTA, CDR2 FQGNSA. CDR3 sequence (DNA): TGTGCCCAGGAACTTCGGGTACTTACCTCTGGGGCCAACGTCCTGACTTTC. Its translation is CAQELRVLTSGANVLTF.

Notes on this clonotype: A read error may explain this, as a much larger clone is one base away. The rearrangement joins TRBV29-1 to TRBJ2-3; D ambiguous. Trimming left V 6 bases short and J 4 bases short, with 11 bases between. The germline gives CDR1 SQVTM, CDR2 ANQGSEA. This CDR3 comprises 12 residues. CDR3 DNA: TGCAGCGTGGTGAGCCCCCCAGATACGCAGTATTTT. This gives the protein CSVVSPPDTQYF.

The chain is built from TRBV6-5 and TRBJ2-7, with D perhaps matching TRBD1 (5 bases). The CDR3 runs 15 residues. V was clipped by 4 bases and J by 2 bases, with 15 bases between them. Germline CDR1 and CDR2: MNHEY and SVGAGI. This CDR3 is CASSSGTGSTYEQYF. CDR3 DNA: TGTGCCAGCAGTTCCGGAACAGGATCCACCTACGAGCAGTACTTC.

This clonotype has ten or more counts. The V and J genes are TRBV2 and TRBJ2-5, with D tentatively TRBD2 (6 bases). V shed 3 bases and J shed 1 base, with 12 bases lying between them. The CDR3 consists of 15 residues. Germline CDR1 SNHLY, CDR2 FYNNEI. CDR3 DNA sequence: TGTGCCAGCAGTGACGGAGGGACCTTCCAAGAGACCCAGTACTTC. This translates into CASSDGGTFQETQYF.

This clonotype was seen many times. CDR3 in DNA: TGTGCCAGCAGTTCGGCCTCTAGCGGGAGTGGCAATGAGCAGTTCTTC. Residues: CASSSASSGSGNEQFF. This rearrangement joins TRBV6-2 or TRBV6-3 to TRBJ2-1, with TRBD2 matching over 10 bases. Germline-derived CDR1 and CDR2 are MNHEY and SVGEGT. Trimming took 4 bases from V and 6 from J; bases not matched to a gene: 9. The CDR3 is made up of 16 amino acids.

In this sample, this clonotype turned up many times. The rearrangement joins TRBV10-3 to TRBJ2-3; 7 nucleotides line up with TRBD1. Trimming removed 8 bases from V and 3 bases from J; junction bases left unmatched: 5. CDR3 length equals 13 residues. CDR1 and CDR2 from the germline V gene are ENHRY and SYGVKD. CDR3 sequence (DNA): TGTGCCATCCAGAAACAGGGGACAGATACGCAGTATTTT. Amino acid sequence: CAIQKQGTDTQYF.